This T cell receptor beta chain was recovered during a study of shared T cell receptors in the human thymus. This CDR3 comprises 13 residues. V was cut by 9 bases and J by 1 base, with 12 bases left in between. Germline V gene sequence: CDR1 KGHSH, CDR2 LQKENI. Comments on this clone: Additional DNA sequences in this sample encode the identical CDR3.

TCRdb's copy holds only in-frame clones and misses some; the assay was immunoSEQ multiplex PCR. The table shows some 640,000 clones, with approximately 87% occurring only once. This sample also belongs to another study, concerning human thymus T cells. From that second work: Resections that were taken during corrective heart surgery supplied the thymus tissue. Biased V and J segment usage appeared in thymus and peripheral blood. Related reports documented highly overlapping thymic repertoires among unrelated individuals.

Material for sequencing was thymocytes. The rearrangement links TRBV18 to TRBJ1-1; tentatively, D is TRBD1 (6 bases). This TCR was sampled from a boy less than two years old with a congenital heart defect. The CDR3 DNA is TGTGCCAGTGTCTGGACAGAGAACACTGAAGCTTTCTTT. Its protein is CASVWTENTEAFF.